This is a list of T cell receptor beta chains from one sample in a study of technical replicates of blood from several donors. TCRdb's table, derived via immunoSEQ multiplex PCR, lists solely in-frame clones and lacks some. The repertoire consists of 60,000 to 85,000 clones, with around 97% occurring once and the leading ten covering around 0.2%. The sequencing input was T cells isolated from PBMCs. These receptors were collected from a human donor in good health. Both conserved end residues are part of each CDR3. The order of the fields is J gene, V gene, D gene, CDR3 DNA, CDR3 protein. A D gene is named only where the DNA matches it firmly.

TRBJ1-2 TRBV30 . TGTGCCTGGTGGGAGAAAGGGATCTATGGCTACACCTTC CAWWEKGIYGYTF
TRBJ1-2 TRBV18 . TGTGCCAGCTCACCGGAGATAGGGGAGGCAGGCTATGGCTACACCTTC CASSPEIGEAGYGYTF
TRBJ2-7 TRBV4-2 TRBD1 TGTGCCAGCAGCCAAGAAGTGACAGGGGTTGCCTACGAGCAGTACTTC CASSQEVTGVAYEQYF
TRBJ2-2 TRBV11-2 . TGTGCCAGCAGTAACAAAGGGGAGCTGTTTTTT CASSNKGELFF
TRBJ1-5 TRBV28 TRBD1 TGTGCCAGCCGTGGACAGGGCCTTTTCTATAGCAATCAGCCCCAGCATTTT CASRGQGLFYSNQPQHF
TRBJ1-1 TRBV7-3 . TGTGCCAGCAGCCCATCAACACTGAACACTGAAGCTTTCTTT CASSPSTLNTEAFF
TRBJ1-1 TRBV7-9 . TGTGCCAGCAGCTTAGCCGGGGAGGAAGCTTTCTTT CASSLAGEEAFF
TRBJ2-1 TRBV6-4 TRBD1 TGTGCCAGCAGTGCAGCGGACAGGGAAGGCAATGAGCAGTTCTTC CASSAADREGNEQFF
TRBJ2-3 TRBV6-1 . TGTGCCAGCAGTGAACCTCTCTTTCAGGATACGCAGTATTTT CASSEPLFQDTQYF
TRBJ1-2 TRBV28 TRBD1 TGTGCCAGCTCCCCTCCGGGACAGGACGTCTATGGCTACACCTTC CASSPPGQDVYGYTF
TRBJ2-7 TRBV18 . TGTGCCAGCTCTATTAGGGAAGGGGGAAGCTCCTACGAGCAGTACTTC CASSIREGGSSYEQYF
TRBJ2-6 TRBV29-1 . TGCAGCGTTGAATGGTGGCACTCTGGGGCCAACGTCCTGACTTTC CSVEWWHSGANVLTF
TRBJ1-5 TRBV10-3 . TGTGCCATCAGCAACGGAAGGGAGAATCAGCCCCAGCATTTT CAISNGRENQPQHF
TRBJ1-4 TRBV9 . TGTGCCAGCAGTCCCGAAGGGCAGGGTAGCGAAAAACTGTTTTTT CASSPEGQGSEKLFF
TRBJ1-2 TRBV7-8 TRBD1 TGTGCCAGCAGCTCGGCCCGGGACAGGGCGAACTATGGCTACACCTTC CASSSARDRANYGYTF
TRBJ2-6 TRBV30 . TGTGCCTGGACCGGGATGCGGTCCTCTGGGGCCAACGTCCTGACTTTC CAWTGMRSSGANVLTF
TRBJ1-1 TRBV5-1 . TGCGCCAGCAGCTTGGGGAGGGGGAACACTGAAGCTTTCTTT CASSLGRGNTEAFF
TRBJ2-1 TRBV28 TRBD2 TGTGCCAGCGGACTAGCGGGAGTTCAATCCGTGAATGAGCAGTTCTTC CASGLAGVQSVNEQFF
TRBJ1-5 TRBV27 TRBD1 TGTGCCAGTCGGGACAGGGGGCTTGGCAATCAGCCCCAGCATTTT CASRDRGLGNQPQHF
TRBJ2-5 TRBV6-4 TRBD2 TGTGCCAGCAGTGGCCTAGCGGGGGGGCAGGAGACCCAGTACTTC CASSGLAGGQETQYF
TRBJ1-2 TRBV7-9 TRBD1 TGTGCCAGCAGCACCTGGACAGGGACCCTCAACTATGGCTACACCTTC CASSTWTGTLNYGYTF
TRBJ2-5 TRBV6-6 . TGTGCCAGCAGTATCCAGATCGAGACCCAGTACTTC CASSIQIETQYF
TRBJ2-5 TRBV5-1 . TGCGCCAGCAGCTTGGATGAGGGTGGAGAGACCCAGTACTTC CASSLDEGGETQYF
TRBJ2-7 TRBV28 TRBD1 TGTGCCAGCAGTGAGTTGACAGGGGGTACCTACGAGCAGTACTTC CASSELTGGTYEQYF
TRBJ2-7 TRBV7-9 . TGTGCCAGCAGCTTAGGGAGGGCGGACCCGACTAACTTGGATTTC CASSLGRADPTNLDF
TRBJ1-2 TRBV7-9 TRBD1 TGTGCCAGCAGATCCGGGACAGGGATCGTCTACACCTTC CASRSGTGIVYTF
TRBJ2-5 TRBV4-1 TRBD1 TGCGCCAGCAGCCAAGCCGATCTAATGGACAGGGGCAAGACCCAGTACTTC CASSQADLMDRGKTQYF
TRBJ2-7 TRBV5-1 TRBD2 TGCGCCAGCAGTAGAAGTGCGGGAGACCGACTCGAGCAGTACTTC CASSRSAGDRLEQYF
TRBJ2-3 TRBV7-3 . TGTGCCAGCAGCTTACGGACTATCACAGATACGCAGTATTTT CASSLRTITDTQYF